The rows below give T cell receptor beta chains drawn from one sample of a study of shared clonotypes between healthy human individuals. Profiled with immunoSEQ multiplex PCR; TCRdb holds only in-frame clones, not every one. The table includes about 1.9 million clones, 93% detected once. Sequenced sample: naive CD8+ T cells from PBMCs. The receptors come from a man between 18 and 29 years old in good health. Some clones in this sample may be carry-over from other donors' samples. CDR3s include the opening cysteine and the closing phenylalanine or tryptophan. Fields, in order: clone size, D gene, V gene, J gene, CDR3 protein, CDR3 DNA. D genes are given only for firm matches. The listing skips clone size in some rows; elsewhere it reads once, few, many or a size class.

clone_size: NA; d_call: NA; v_call: TRBV6-5; j_call: TRBJ1-1; cdr3_aa: CASRWANFNTEAFF; cdr3_nt: TGTGCCAGCAGGTGGGCCAACTTTAACACTGAAGCTTTCTTT
clone_size: NA; d_call: NA; v_call: TRBV6-5; j_call: TRBJ2-7; cdr3_aa: CASSYRAPGNEQYF; cdr3_nt: TGTGCCAGCAGTTACAGGGCCCCTGGGAACGAGCAGTACTTC
clone_size: NA; d_call: NA; v_call: TRBV2; j_call: TRBJ1-5; cdr3_aa: CASRPGRYSNQPQHF; cdr3_nt: TGTGCCAGCCGACCAGGCAGATATAGCAATCAGCCCCAGCATTTT
clone_size: NA; d_call: NA; v_call: TRBV18; j_call: TRBJ2-7; cdr3_aa: CASSPARGAYEQYF; cdr3_nt: TGTGCCAGCTCACCAGCCAGGGGAGCCTACGAGCAGTACTTC
clone_size: NA; d_call: NA; v_call: TRBV2; j_call: TRBJ1-3; cdr3_aa: CASSEAPGGAFSGNTIYF; cdr3_nt: TGTGCCAGCAGTGAAGCCCCGGGAGGGGCCTTCTCTGGAAACACCATATATTTT
clone_size: NA; d_call: NA; v_call: TRBV28; j_call: TRBJ2-7; cdr3_aa: CASRPTGGRVSYEQYF; cdr3_nt: TGTGCCAGCAGACCCACAGGAGGGCGGGTCTCCTACGAGCAGTACTTC
clone_size: NA; d_call: NA; v_call: TRBV27; j_call: TRBJ1-5; cdr3_aa: CASSLGTSSNQPQHF; cdr3_nt: TGTGCCAGCAGTTTAGGGACCTCTAGCAATCAGCCCCAGCATTTT
clone_size: NA; d_call: NA; v_call: TRBV29-1; j_call: TRBJ1-2; cdr3_aa: CSLWDIYGYTF; cdr3_nt: TGCAGCCTCTGGGACATCTATGGCTACACCTTC
clone_size: NA; d_call: TRBD1; v_call: TRBV4-3; j_call: TRBJ2-2; cdr3_aa: CASSQQDRGGTGELFF; cdr3_nt: TGCGCCAGCAGCCAACAGGACAGGGGAGGCACCGGGGAGCTGTTTTTT
clone_size: NA; d_call: TRBD1; v_call: TRBV15; j_call: TRBJ1-2; cdr3_aa: CATSRELTGVYGYTF; cdr3_nt: TGTGCCACCAGCAGAGAATTGACAGGGGTCTATGGCTACACCTTC
clone_size: NA; d_call: NA; v_call: TRBV6-5; j_call: TRBJ2-3; cdr3_aa: CASSYGGETDTQYF; cdr3_nt: TGTGCCAGCAGTTACGGAGGGGAAACAGATACGCAGTATTTT
clone_size: NA; d_call: NA; v_call: TRBV27; j_call: TRBJ1-4; cdr3_aa: CASRTQDTNREKLFF; cdr3_nt: TGTGCCAGCAGAACCCAAGACACCAACCGGGAAAAACTGTTTTTT
clone_size: NA; d_call: NA; v_call: TRBV7-9; j_call: TRBJ1-5; cdr3_aa: CASSSGTRGEIYQPQHF; cdr3_nt: TGTGCCAGCAGCTCAGGAACAAGGGGGGAGATCTATCAGCCCCAGCATTTT
clone_size: NA; d_call: NA; v_call: TRBV12-1; j_call: TRBJ2-7; cdr3_aa: CASSLSLSGPPYYEQYF; cdr3_nt: TGTGCCAGCAGCCTCTCCCTGAGCGGGCCTCCTTACTACGAGCAGTACTTC
clone_size: NA; d_call: TRBD1; v_call: TRBV27; j_call: TRBJ1-5; cdr3_aa: CASRIGGAGQPQHF; cdr3_nt: TGTGCCAGCAGGATAGGGGGCGCAGGGCAGCCCCAGCATTTT
clone_size: once; d_call: TRBD2; v_call: TRBV7-9; j_call: TRBJ2-5; cdr3_aa: CASSARGLAGGPVQETQYF; cdr3_nt: TGTGCCAGCAGCGCCCGAGGGCTAGCGGGAGGGCCGGTACAAGAGACCCAGTACTTC
clone_size: once; d_call: NA; v_call: TRBV28; j_call: TRBJ1-1; cdr3_aa: CASRKIGMGNTEAFF; cdr3_nt: TGTGCCAGCAGGAAGATTGGGATGGGGAACACTGAAGCTTTCTTT
clone_size: few; d_call: TRBD1; v_call: TRBV4-1; j_call: TRBJ1-5; cdr3_aa: CASSQGQGLNQPQHF; cdr3_nt: TGCGCCAGCAGCCAAGGACAGGGGCTAAATCAGCCCCAGCATTTT
clone_size: once; d_call: TRBD1; v_call: TRBV28; j_call: TRBJ1-1; cdr3_aa: CASSSWRTGSSEAFF; cdr3_nt: TGTGCCAGCAGTTCATGGAGGACAGGCTCCTCTGAAGCTTTCTTT
clone_size: NA; d_call: NA; v_call: TRBV7-2; j_call: TRBJ1-3; cdr3_aa: CASSSTRVGAYSGNTIYF; cdr3_nt: TGTGCCAGCAGCTCTACCCGCGTCGGCGCTTACTCTGGAAACACCATATATTTT
clone_size: once; d_call: NA; v_call: TRBV9; j_call: TRBJ2-3; cdr3_aa: CASSVDAASTDTQYF; cdr3_nt: TGTGCCAGCAGCGTAGACGCGGCCAGCACAGATACGCAGTATTTT
clone_size: NA; d_call: NA; v_call: TRBV19; j_call: TRBJ2-3; cdr3_aa: CASSPRISTDTQYF; cdr3_nt: TGTGCCAGTAGTCCACGGATAAGCACAGATACGCAGTATTTT
clone_size: NA; d_call: TRBD2; v_call: TRBV9; j_call: TRBJ2-7; cdr3_aa: CASSAPSATSGRNSYEQYF; cdr3_nt: TGTGCCAGCAGCGCCCCTTCGGCCACTAGCGGGAGGAACTCCTACGAGCAGTACTTC
clone_size: once; d_call: TRBD1; v_call: TRBV27; j_call: TRBJ1-5; cdr3_aa: CASSTGVNQPQHF; cdr3_nt: TGTGCCAGCAGCACAGGGGTCAATCAGCCCCAGCATTTT
clone_size: NA; d_call: TRBD2; v_call: TRBV7-7; j_call: TRBJ2-2; cdr3_aa: CASRGGTSGNTGELFF; cdr3_nt: TGTGCCAGCAGGGGGGGGACTAGCGGAAACACCGGGGAGCTGTTTTTT
clone_size: NA; d_call: TRBD2; v_call: TRBV27; j_call: TRBJ2-7; cdr3_aa: CASSSLGAGVREQYF; cdr3_nt: TGTGCCAGCAGTTCTCTTGGGGCGGGAGTTAGGGAGCAGTACTTC
clone_size: NA; d_call: TRBD1; v_call: TRBV11-3; j_call: TRBJ2-2; cdr3_aa: CASSFRTGANTGELFF; cdr3_nt: TGTGCCAGCAGCTTCCGGACAGGGGCGAACACCGGGGAGCTGTTTTTT
clone_size: NA; d_call: NA; v_call: TRBV5-1; j_call: TRBJ1-4; cdr3_aa: CASSLLGRAFEKLFF; cdr3_nt: TGCGCCAGCAGCTTGTTGGGCAGGGCATTTGAAAAACTGTTTTTT
clone_size: NA; d_call: NA; v_call: TRBV5-4; j_call: TRBJ2-7; cdr3_aa: CASSLDQASEQYF; cdr3_nt: TGTGCCAGCAGCTTGGACCAGGCGTCCGAGCAGTACTTC
clone_size: NA; d_call: NA; v_call: TRBV6-6; j_call: TRBJ2-3; cdr3_aa: CASSYSGGNTDTQYF; cdr3_nt: TGTGCCAGCAGTTATTCTGGCGGTAACACAGATACGCAGTATTTT
clone_size: once; d_call: NA; v_call: TRBV2; j_call: TRBJ2-1; cdr3_aa: CASSEGFNSYNEQFF; cdr3_nt: TGTGCCAGCAGTGAGGGATTTAACTCCTACAATGAGCAGTTCTTC
clone_size: NA; d_call: TRBD1; v_call: TRBV4-1; j_call: TRBJ2-7; cdr3_aa: CASSQLTGGAYEQYF; cdr3_nt: TGCGCCAGCAGCCAACTTACAGGGGGAGCCTACGAGCAGTACTTC
clone_size: NA; d_call: NA; v_call: TRBV28; j_call: TRBJ2-1; cdr3_aa: CASSFPEGAEQFF; cdr3_nt: TGTGCCAGCAGTTTCCCGGAAGGAGCAGAGCAGTTCTTC
clone_size: NA; d_call: NA; v_call: TRBV11-2; j_call: TRBJ2-5; cdr3_aa: CASSLAAFETQYF; cdr3_nt: TGTGCCAGCAGCTTAGCGGCGTTCGAGACCCAGTACTTC
clone_size: NA; d_call: NA; v_call: TRBV5-5; j_call: TRBJ2-2; cdr3_aa: CASSLGNSAHTGELFF; cdr3_nt: TGTGCCAGCAGCCTGGGTAATAGCGCCCACACCGGGGAGCTGTTTTTT
clone_size: NA; d_call: TRBD2; v_call: TRBV30; j_call: TRBJ2-1; cdr3_aa: CAWSPPEREHNEQFF; cdr3_nt: TGTGCCTGGAGCCCCCCTGAGCGGGAGCACAATGAGCAGTTCTTC
clone_size: NA; d_call: NA; v_call: TRBV11-1; j_call: TRBJ1-2; cdr3_aa: CASSLDPTWGYTF; cdr3_nt: TGTGCCAGCAGCTTAGACCCCACGTGGGGCTACACCTTC
clone_size: once; d_call: NA; v_call: TRBV6-5; j_call: TRBJ1-6; cdr3_aa: CASRPLTANSPLHF; cdr3_nt: TGTGCCAGCAGGCCGTTGACAGCCAATTCACCCCTCCACTTT
clone_size: NA; d_call: NA; v_call: TRBV11-2; j_call: TRBJ2-7; cdr3_aa: CASSFSEYEQYF; cdr3_nt: TGTGCCAGCAGCTTTTCCGAATACGAGCAGTACTTC
clone_size: NA; d_call: NA; v_call: TRBV21-1; j_call: TRBJ1-1; cdr3_aa: CASSKATARWTEAFF; cdr3_nt: TGTGCCAGCAGCAAAGCGACCGCCCGATGGACTGAAGCTTTCTTT
clone_size: NA; d_call: NA; v_call: TRBV19; j_call: TRBJ2-7; cdr3_aa: CASSGAVDEQYF; cdr3_nt: TGTGCCAGTAGTGGTGCTGTGGACGAGCAGTACTTC
clone_size: NA; d_call: NA; v_call: TRBV19; j_call: TRBJ1-5; cdr3_aa: CASTSTRGQPQHF; cdr3_nt: TGTGCCAGTACCTCAACCCGCGGACAGCCCCAGCATTTT
clone_size: NA; d_call: NA; v_call: TRBV15; j_call: TRBJ2-1; cdr3_aa: CATRDGNEQFF; cdr3_nt: TGTGCCACCAGAGATGGGAATGAGCAGTTCTTC
clone_size: NA; d_call: TRBD2; v_call: TRBV5-1; j_call: TRBJ2-7; cdr3_aa: CASSPPKLAGVLSAEVEQYF; cdr3_nt: TGCGCCAGCAGCCCACCCAAACTAGCGGGAGTATTGTCGGCGGAAGTCGAGCAGTACTTC
clone_size: NA; d_call: NA; v_call: TRBV7-9; j_call: TRBJ2-1; cdr3_aa: CASSLVGQGFPNEQFF; cdr3_nt: TGTGCCAGCAGCTTAGTAGGGCAGGGGTTCCCCAATGAGCAGTTCTTC
clone_size: NA; d_call: TRBD2; v_call: TRBV4-1; j_call: TRBJ2-3; cdr3_aa: CASSPSLAGVGDTQYF; cdr3_nt: TGCGCCAGCAGCCCATCGTTAGCGGGAGTCGGAGATACGCAGTATTTT
clone_size: NA; d_call: NA; v_call: TRBV7-9; j_call: TRBJ2-1; cdr3_aa: CASSLVGSSYNEQFF; cdr3_nt: TGTGCCAGCAGCTTAGTCGGGAGCTCCTACAATGAGCAGTTCTTC
clone_size: NA; d_call: NA; v_call: TRBV29-1; j_call: TRBJ2-7; cdr3_aa: CSVGGGSYEQYF; cdr3_nt: TGCAGCGTTGGAGGGGGCTCCTACGAGCAGTACTTC
clone_size: NA; d_call: NA; v_call: TRBV27; j_call: TRBJ1-2; cdr3_aa: CASSLSGAWNGYTF; cdr3_nt: TGTGCCAGCAGTTTATCGGGGGCGTGGAATGGCTACACCTTC
clone_size: NA; d_call: TRBD2; v_call: TRBV6-1; j_call: TRBJ2-7; cdr3_aa: CASGGRVSHEQYF; cdr3_nt: TGTGCCAGCGGGGGGAGGGTTTCCCACGAGCAGTACTTC
clone_size: NA; d_call: NA; v_call: TRBV7-3; j_call: TRBJ2-3; cdr3_aa: CASSLKARRTDTQYF; cdr3_nt: TGTGCCAGCAGCTTGAAAGCGAGACGCACAGATACGCAGTATTTT
clone_size: NA; d_call: NA; v_call: TRBV7-9; j_call: TRBJ2-3; cdr3_aa: CASSDLISLSTDTQYF; cdr3_nt: TGTGCCAGCAGTGACTTAATATCACTTAGCACAGATACGCAGTATTTT